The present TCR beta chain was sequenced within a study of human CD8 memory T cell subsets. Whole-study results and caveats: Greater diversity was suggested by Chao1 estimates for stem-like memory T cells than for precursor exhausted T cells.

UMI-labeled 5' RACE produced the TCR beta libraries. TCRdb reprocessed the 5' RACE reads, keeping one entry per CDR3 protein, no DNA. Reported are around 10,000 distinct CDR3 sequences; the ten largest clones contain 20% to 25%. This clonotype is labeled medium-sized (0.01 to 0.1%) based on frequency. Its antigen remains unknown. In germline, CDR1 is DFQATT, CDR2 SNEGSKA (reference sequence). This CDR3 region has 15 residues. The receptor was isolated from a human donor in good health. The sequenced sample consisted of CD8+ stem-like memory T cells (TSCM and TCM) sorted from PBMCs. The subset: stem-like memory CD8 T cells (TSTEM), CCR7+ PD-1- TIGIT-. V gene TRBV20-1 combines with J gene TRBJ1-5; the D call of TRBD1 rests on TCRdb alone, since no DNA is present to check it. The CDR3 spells CSAEQGPGGNQPQHF.